This TCR beta chain was profiled in a study of shared clonotypes between healthy human individuals. Across the study: Samples came from a couple of female and a few male donors aged 18 to 49. Study results and limitations: Depth of sequencing was expected to influence donor clonotype sharing.

Splitting the CD4+ cells yielded a CD45RA+ naive subset and a CD45RA-negative memory subset. Assay: immunoSEQ multiplex PCR; the TCRdb copy retains only in-frame clones and omits some. Of about 600,000 clones in the sample, roughly 97% are singletons; the top ten hold 0.057%. Notes on this clone: What it binds is unknown.

The source of this sequence is a woman aged 30 to 39 in good health. What was sequenced was naive CD4+ T cells sorted from blood. Subset defined: CD45RA+ positively selected.

DNA for the CDR3: TGCGCCAGCAGCCAAGTGTCAGGACGGAGGAGCAATCAGCCCCAGCATTTT. Encoded protein: CASSQVSGRRSNQPQHF. The V call is TRBV4-1, the J call TRBJ1-5; D remains ambiguous. The V end lost 1 base, the J end lost 1 base, and 14 bases lay between the germline ends. Looked up from germline, CDR1 is MGHRA and CDR2 is YSYEKL. CDR3 length equals 17 residues.